This TCR beta chain was sequenced during a study of T cell repertoires in cytomegalovirus infection. Study-level background: Recently identified HLA-C-restricted CMV epitopes and well-studied HLA-B-restricted CMV epitopes were used by the study. TCR beta signatures that were public indicated CMV infection and matching HLA type.

Study results and limitations: Across the ex vivo response, the dominant clonotypes were HLA-C-restricted CMV-specific TCR beta clonotypes.

Remarks on this clonotype: Its antigen remains unknown.

V dropped 1 base and J dropped 0 bases, with 10 bases sitting between them. The germline CDR1 and CDR2 sequences are MNHEY and SVGAGI. The CDR3 consists of 16 residues. MiXCR was run by TCRdb on the reads, yielding one entry per CDR3 protein. Counted here are just under 500,000 distinct CDR3 sequences, 30% to 40% occurring once; the ten biggest clones make up 17%. This chain links TRBV6-5 with TRBJ1-3, with no clear D. The receptor's source is a human donor in good health (CMV status not recorded). Some clones in this sample may be carry-over from other donors' samples. The sequencing used cultured PBMCs, collected from culture after CMV antigen stimulation. The CDR3 region is CASSYFGRGSGNTIYF. CDR3 DNA sequence: TGTGCCAGCAGTTACTTCGGACGGGGCTCTGGAAACACCATATATTTT.